A single sample is the source of the 8 T cell receptor beta chains below, sequenced in a study of control samples from healthy donors and cancer patients. Repertoires were generated with immunoSEQ multiplex PCR, while TCRdb's copy carries only in-frame clones and drops some. Of more than 110,000 clones listed, about nine tenths are singletons. Sequencing used blood. The receptor source for this set is a woman in her 30s in good health.

CDR3 nucleotide sequence: TGTGCCAGCAGCGACGACCGGACAGGGGGTATCAATCAGCCCCAGCATTTT. The encoded protein is CASSDDRTGGINQPQHF. The rearrangement links TRBV2 to TRBJ1-5; 10 nucleotides agree with TRBD1. There are 17 residues in the CDR3. Trimming took 6 bases from V and 3 from J; bases not matched to a gene: 11. The germline V gene has CDR1 SNHLY and CDR2 FYNNEI.

The rearrangement joins TRBV18 to TRBJ1-1, with a weak D call TRBD1 (5 bases). The CDR3 has 13 residues. Trimming pared 3 bases from V and 3 bases from J, leaving 8 bases between. Germline V lookup: CDR1 KGHSH, CDR2 LQKENI. The CDR3 reads CASSPPGDTEAFF. The CDR3 nucleotides read TGTGCCAGCTCACCGCCGGGGGACACTGAAGCTTTCTTT.

This chain links TRBV15 with TRBJ1-2; a weak D match, TRBD1 (5 bases). From germline, CDR1 is LNHNV and CDR2 YYDKDF (reference sequence). With 0 bases removed from V and 8 bases from J, the gap between germline ends came to 10 bases. The CDR3 is made up of 13 amino acids. CDR3 region: CATSRDERGGYTF. CDR3 bases: TGTGCCACCAGCAGAGATGAACGGGGCGGCTACACCTTC. Supplemented by reference TRBV15 and TRBJ1-2, the full variable domain reads DAMVIQNPRYQVTQFGKPVTLSCSQTLNHNVMYWYQQKSSQAPKLLFHYYDKDFNNEADTPDNFQSRRPNTSFCFLDIRSPGLGDTAMYLCATSRDERGGYTFGSGTRLTVV.

In its sample, this clone was seen once. This rearrangement joins TRBV9 to TRBJ2-3; 8 bases are a match to TRBD2. The CDR3 consists of 16 residues. The V and J ends lost 7 bases and 2 bases, in that order; junction bases with no gene match: 12. Per the germline V gene, CDR1 is SGDLS and CDR2 is YYNGEE. CDR3 region: CASAEGLGQHTDTQYF. The DNA of the CDR3 is TGTGCCAGCGCCGAGGGACTAGGGCAGCACACAGATACGCAGTATTTT.

The genes are TRBV29-1 and TRBJ1-2, with D unresolved. The CDR3 covers 14 residues. V lost 2 bases to trimming and J lost 8 bases, with 18 bases between them. Germline values: CDR1 SQVTM, CDR2 ANQGSEA. As DNA, the CDR3 is TGCAGCGTTGAACTTGGGGAGTTAGGGCACGGCTACACCTTC. Amino acid sequence: CSVELGELGHGYTF.

The V call is TRBV6-2 or TRBV6-3, the J call TRBJ2-5; D call uncertain. The CDR3 is 11 residues long. The V end lost 2 bases, the J end lost 5 bases, and 3 bases lay between the germline ends. Germline V gene sequence: CDR1 MNHEY, CDR2 SVGEGT. The CDR3 protein is CASSYPETQYF. The CDR3 DNA sequence: TGTGCCAGCAGTTACCCGGAGACCCAGTACTTC.

The J gene is TRBJ2-7, the V gene TRBV20-1; D might be TRBD2 (7 bases). The V end lost 3 bases, the J end lost 0 bases, and 15 bases lay between the germline ends. Germline V CDR1 and CDR2: DFQATT, SNEGSKA (reference sequence). The CDR3 extends over 15 amino acids. CDR3 coding DNA: TGCAGTGCTAGTCCGACAGGCGGGAGCTCCTACGAGCAGTACTTC. This codes for CSASPTGGSSYEQYF.

The V call is TRBV5-1, the J call TRBJ2-7, with D hard to call. The V and J ends lost 4 bases and 0 bases respectively, with 5 bases between them. The CDR3 covers 12 residues. Per the germline V gene, CDR1 is SGHRS and CDR2 is YFSETQ. CDR3 sequence reads: CASSATSYEQYF. The CDR3 DNA reads TGCGCCAGCAGCGCAACCTCCTACGAGCAGTACTTC.